A selection of T cell receptor beta chains follows, all from one sample in a study of T cells after yellow fever vaccination. TCRdb analysed the 5' RACE reads with MiXCR anew, one entry per CDR3 protein. The table has a few hundred thousand distinct CDR3 sequences, around 6.8% seen once. The sequencing used PBMCs, collected roughly seven weeks after the first yellow fever vaccination. The receptors derive from a man between 18 and 35 years old who received the YFV17D yellow fever vaccine. Both conserved end residues are part of each CDR3.

>TRBV2|TRBJ2-5
CASSEEAGAPETQYF
>TRBV4-3|TRBJ2-1
CASSQDQRQGANEQFF
>TRBV5-1|TRBJ2-5
CASNAGNQETQYF
>TRBV20-1|TRBJ1-2
CSAFPRGRGNGYTF
>TRBV2|TRBJ1-3
CASSVFSGNTIYF
>TRBV5-4|TRBJ2-2
CAGRGRNDGELFF
>TRBV27|TRBJ1-2
CASRRTGFGYTF
>TRBV6-5|TRBJ2-5
CASSSQGARETQYF
>TRBV7-9|TRBJ1-1
CASRTGNAGMASEAFF
>TRBV6-5|TRBJ2-3
CASSSLRASTTDTQYF
>TRBV5-1|TRBJ2-2
CASSPQGRYTGELFF
>TRBV19|TRBJ2-2
CASSVKTGELFF
>TRBV12-3/TRBV12-4|TRBJ2-1
CASRGLAENNEQFF
>TRBV5-1|TRBJ1-1
CASSQNTEAFF
>TRBV7-2|TRBJ2-7
CASSATSGTGEEQYF
>TRBV19|TRBJ2-4
CASKSGAGAIQYF
>TRBV5-1|TRBJ2-6
CASSLVGGPGANVLTF
>TRBV7-9|TRBJ2-1
CASSPTLHGYQFF
>TRBV5-1|TRBJ2-1
CASSLGLGSPDDEQFF
>TRBV27|TRBJ2-6
CASSPITSGANVLTF
>TRBV29-1|TRBJ1-5
CSVGQGGQPQHF
>TRBV9|TRBJ1-6
CASNLYNSPLHF
>TRBV15|TRBJ2-3
CATSRDDESVDTQYF
>TRBV19|TRBJ2-1
CATALGVLLFF
>TRBV6-2/TRBV6-3|TRBJ2-2
CASSKQTESVGELFF
>TRBV7-2|TRBJ2-7
CASSMSSGGAVEQYF
>TRBV2|TRBJ2-1
CTSCPRDRGLESYNEQFF
>TRBV5-5|TRBJ2-2
CASSLGEPGELFF
>TRBV12-3/TRBV12-4|TRBJ1-5
CASSRQGGSNQPQHF
>TRBV20-1|TRBJ1-2
CSARVVSTEFF
>TRBV12-3/TRBV12-4|TRBJ2-5
CASSRTETQYF
>TRBV5-1|TRBJ2-2
CASSPGQGDTGELFF
>TRBV24-1|TRBJ2-2
CATSVPNTGELFF
>TRBV5-1|TRBJ2-1
CASSSTQVYINDEQFF
>TRBV7-2|TRBJ2-5
CASRSGETQYF
>TRBV29-1|TRBJ1-1
CSVEDGGAEAFF
>TRBV20-1|TRBJ2-1
CSARTSGGSYNEQFF
>TRBV9|TRBJ1-4
CASSVEGQMEEKLFF
>TRBV6-1|TRBJ2-7
CASSTGTSVTYEQYF
>TRBV12-3/TRBV12-4|TRBJ1-1
CASSAGQGVGPTEAFF
>TRBV12-3/TRBV12-4|TRBJ2-2
CASSQGQGNGELFF
>TRBV11-2|TRBJ1-6
CASSQVQVSPLHF
>TRBV12-3/TRBV12-4|TRBJ2-5
CASMRGLAKGTQYF
>TRBV7-2|TRBJ2-1
CASSARTSGPYNEQFF
>TRBV12-3/TRBV12-4|TRBJ2-1
CASSLIGGVFF
>TRBV5-5|TRBJ2-2
CASSLTQYGTGELFF
>TRBV3-1|TRBJ2-1
CASSRVKVSSYNEQFF
>TRBV12-3/TRBV12-4|TRBJ2-7
CASSSRTVTYEQYF